The 16 T cell receptor beta chains listed next were all sequenced from one sample in a study of cytomegalovirus exposure and HLA in healthy donors. Profiling relied on immunoSEQ multiplex PCR, and the TCRdb table lists in-frame clones only, not all of them. The top ten hold about 2.3% of the sample, which has about 160,000 clones, 86% seen once. Sequencing was performed on PBMCs. Receptor source: a woman aged 18-29 years in good health and CMV-seronegative.

In the case of this clone: Other DNA sequences within the sample encode an identical CDR3. The chain recombines TRBV7-9 with TRBJ1-1; TRBD1 is a possible D gene (6 bases). V was pared by 3 bases and J by 1 base, with 6 bases between. CDR3 length: 13 amino acids. CDR1 is SEHNR and CDR2 is FQNEAQ in the germline V gene (reference sequence). This chain's CDR3 is CASSLDRNTEAFF. The CDR3 DNA follows: TGTGCCAGCAGCTTGGACAGGAACACTGAAGCTTTCTTT.

V usage is TRBV6-5 and J usage is TRBJ2-7, with TRBD1 identical over 8 bases. After removal of 6 bases from V and 1 base from J, the junction contained 8 bases not matched to a gene. The CDR3 has 15 amino acids. Germline assignment: CDR1 MNHEY and CDR2 SVGAGI. CDR3 sequence reads: CASSVGTGDSYEQYF. The CDR3 nucleotides are TGTGCCAGCAGCGTCGGGACAGGTGATTCCTACGAGCAGTACTTC.

The gene calls are TRBV4-3 and TRBJ2-3; TRBD1 agrees at 10 bases. Germline-derived CDR1 and CDR2 are LGHNA and YSLEER. The junction had 5 bases not matched to a gene; V was cut back by 8 bases and J by 6 bases. The CDR3 consists of 13 residues. The CDR3 DNA is TGCGCCAGCTCTCCGGACAGGGGGGATACGCAGTATTTT. Translating gives CASSPDRGDTQYF.

The chain couples TRBV7-9 to TRBJ1-5, with D unclear. V was cut by 5 bases and J by 2 bases, with 10 bases left in between. Germline V gives CDR1 SEHNR, CDR2 FQNEAQ (reference sequence). The CDR3 extends over 14 amino acids. CDR3 region: CASSRGGGNQPQHF. The DNA for the CDR3 is TGTGCCAGCAGCCGGGGTGGGGGCAATCAGCCCCAGCATTTT.

This sequence joins TRBV6-5 and TRBJ1-2, with 10 bases aligning to TRBD1. CDR1 and CDR2 (germline): MNHEY, SVGAGI. The CDR3 contains 15 residues. V lost 2 bases, J lost 4 bases, and 4 bases stayed unmatched. The CDR3 DNA reads as TGTGCCAGCAGTTACACGACAGGGGGCGGCTATGGCTACACCTTC. Translated, it gives CASSYTTGGGYGYTF.

V gene TRBV10-3 combines with J gene TRBJ1-2; D is uncertain. The CDR3 has 13 residues. The germline CDR1 and CDR2 sequences are ENHRY and SYGVKD. Trimming removed 0 bases from V and 6 bases from J, with 8 bases in between. CDR3 loop: CAISESEGDGYTF. The CDR3 nucleotides read TGTGCCATCAGTGAGTCGGAGGGAGATGGCTACACCTTC.

The genes are TRBV7-9 and TRBJ1-5; TRBD1 agrees at 11 bases. The germline gives CDR1 SEHNR, CDR2 FQNEAQ (reference sequence). This CDR3 contains 15 residues. The V gene end was trimmed by 5 bases and the J gene end by 6 bases; junction bases not matched to a gene: 6. CDR3 loop: CASSPDRGPGQPQHF. The CDR3 coding sequence is TGTGCCAGCAGCCCGGACAGGGGGCCGGGTCAGCCCCAGCATTTT.

The chain uses TRBV27 and TRBJ1-1; TRBD1 is a possible D gene (5 bases). The CDR3 loop spans 13 amino acids. V shed 3 bases and J shed 8 bases, with 13 bases lying between them. Germline V gene data show CDR1 as MNHEY and CDR2 as SMNVEV (reference sequence). The CDR3 DNA sequence: TGTGCCAGCAGTTTTACCCCGACAGCCGAAGCTTTCTTT. It yields the protein CASSFTPTAEAFF.

The chain is built from TRBV10-3 and TRBJ2-7; 8 bases are a match to TRBD2. With 10 bases clipped from V and 1 base from J, the junction kept 15 bases outside the gene matches. The CDR3 sequence is 16 residues long. Per germline, CDR1 ENHRY and CDR2 SYGVKD. CDR3 in DNA: TGTGCCACCATGGGTGAAACTAGCGGAAGTTCCTACGAGCAGTACTTC. This codes for CATMGETSGSSYEQYF.

This rearrangement joins TRBV6-5 to TRBJ2-5; tentatively, D is TRBD1 (6 bases). In germline, CDR1 is MNHEY, CDR2 SVGAGI. The CDR3 contains 15 residues. V was clipped by 8 bases and J by 4 bases, with 20 bases between them. The CDR3 sequence is CASQIQGRGGETQYF. The DNA for the CDR3 is TGTGCCAGCCAAATCCAGGGGCGCGGAGGAGAGACCCAGTACTTC.

The CDR3 nucleotides read TGCAGTGCCAGGGAGGCGGATGGCTACACCTTC. Translation: CSAREADGYTF. The chain uses TRBV20-1 and TRBJ1-2; TRBD1 might be the D (5 bases). Germline V gene sequence: CDR1 DFQATT, CDR2 SNEGSKA (reference sequence). This CDR3 contains 11 residues. The V gene lost 6 bases and the J gene lost 6 bases, with 11 bases spanning the gap.

The chain uses TRBV13 and TRBJ2-7, with 14 bases matching TRBD2. The CDR3 is made up of 19 amino acids. The ends lost 2 bases at V and 3 bases at J; junction bases unmatched: 12. Germline V gives CDR1 PRHDT, CDR2 FYEKMQ (reference sequence). CDR3 in amino acids: CASSLRLAGGSGRLYEQYF. The DNA of the CDR3 is TGTGCCAGCAGCTTACGACTAGCGGGAGGGTCCGGGAGACTCTACGAGCAGTACTTC.

This clone was detected a few times. This chain links TRBV5-1 with TRBJ2-5, with TRBD2 matching over 8 bases. The CDR3 extends over 15 amino acids. The V gene's germline CDR1 is SGHRS and CDR2 YFSETQ. V lost 4 bases and J lost 5; bases outside the gene matches: 10. CDR3 sequence reads: CASSTAGTRRETQYF. The CDR3 bases are TGCGCCAGCAGCACCGCCGGGACTAGAAGGGAGACCCAGTACTTC.

V is TRBV18 and J is TRBJ1-2; possible D gene TRBD1, 5 bases. V was shortened by 2 bases and J by 6 bases, with 10 bases between the two germline ends. Germline V gene sequence: CDR1 KGHSH, CDR2 LQKENI. The CDR3 runs 13 residues. The CDR3 reads CASSPNGADGYTF. In nucleotides, the CDR3 is TGTGCCAGCTCACCAAATGGGGCGGATGGCTACACCTTC.

This clone was seen more than once but under ten times. J is TRBJ1-2 and V is TRBV7-8; a possible D gene is TRBD1 (5 bases). The germline V gene encodes CDR1 SGHVS and CDR2 FQNEAQ. This CDR3 region has 15 residues. V was trimmed by 1 base and J by 6 bases, leaving 15 bases between them. This chain's CDR3 is CASSLGPGDKDGYTF. The CDR3 DNA reads as TGTGCCAGCAGCTTAGGTCCGGGGGATAAAGATGGCTACACCTTC.

The chain links TRBV6-5 to TRBJ2-2, with 8 bases lining up with TRBD2. Germline V gives CDR1 MNHEY, CDR2 SVGAGI. The CDR3 covers 15 residues. V shed 6 bases and J 2 bases; nucleotides not matched to a gene: 5. CDR3 sequence: CASRLAGLNTGELFF. DNA of the CDR3: TGTGCCAGCAGGCTAGCGGGCTTAAACACCGGGGAGCTGTTTTTT.